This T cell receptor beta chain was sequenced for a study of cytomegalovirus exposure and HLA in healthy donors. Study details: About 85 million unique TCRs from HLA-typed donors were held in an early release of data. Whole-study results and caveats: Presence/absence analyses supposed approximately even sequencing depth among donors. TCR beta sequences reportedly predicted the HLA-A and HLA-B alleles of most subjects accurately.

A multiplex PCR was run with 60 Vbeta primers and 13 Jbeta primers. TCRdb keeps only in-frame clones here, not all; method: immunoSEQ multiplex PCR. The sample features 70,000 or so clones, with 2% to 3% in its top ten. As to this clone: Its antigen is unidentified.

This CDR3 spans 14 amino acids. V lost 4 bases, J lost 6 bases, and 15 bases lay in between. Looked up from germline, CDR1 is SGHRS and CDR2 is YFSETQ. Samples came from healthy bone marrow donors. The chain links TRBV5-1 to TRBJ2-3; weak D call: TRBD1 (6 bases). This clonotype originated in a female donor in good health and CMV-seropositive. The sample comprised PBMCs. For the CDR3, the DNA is TGCGCCAGCAGCCCATGGACAGTACGGGATACGCAGTATTTT. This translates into CASSPWTVRDTQYF.